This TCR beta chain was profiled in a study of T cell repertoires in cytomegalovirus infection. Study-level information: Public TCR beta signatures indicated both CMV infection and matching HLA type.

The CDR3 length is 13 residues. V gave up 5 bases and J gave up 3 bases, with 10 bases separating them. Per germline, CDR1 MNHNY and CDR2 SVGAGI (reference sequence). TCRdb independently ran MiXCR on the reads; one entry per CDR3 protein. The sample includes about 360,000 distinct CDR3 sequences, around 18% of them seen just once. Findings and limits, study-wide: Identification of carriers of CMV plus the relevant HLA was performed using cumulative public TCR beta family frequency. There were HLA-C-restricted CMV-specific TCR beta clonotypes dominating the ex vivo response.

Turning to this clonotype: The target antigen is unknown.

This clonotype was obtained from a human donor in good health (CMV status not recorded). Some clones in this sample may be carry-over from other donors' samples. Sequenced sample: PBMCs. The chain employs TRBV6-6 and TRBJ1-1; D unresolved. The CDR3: CASSSTIDTEAFF. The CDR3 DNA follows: TGTGCCAGCAGTAGCACCATTGACACTGAAGCTTTCTTT.